This section outlines one T cell receptor beta chain sequence together with its context. Its antigen is as yet unknown. Caucasian individuals from Russia who were healthy and aged roughly 6 to 95 acted as donors. The CDR3 spans 16 residues. In germline, CDR1 is SNHLY, CDR2 FYNNEI. Between the trimmed V and J ends, which lost 6 bases and 0 bases, there was a span of 16 bases. These data belong to a study of blood T cells in healthy people across ages. Study conclusions and caveats: Diversity was higher, and naive CD4+ cells more numerous, in long-lived donors than in aged donors.

Alongside a J-beta primer mix, a sample-barcoded 5' primer served in a second PCR lasting about 7 to 12 cycles. From the 5' RACE reads, TCRdb called clonotypes with MiXCR, one entry per CDR3 protein. The table records roughly 1.5 million distinct CDR3 sequences, 35% to 45% of them present only once. The chain combines TRBV2 with TRBJ2-3, with no clear D. The TCR sequence derives from a woman under 30 in good health. The sample comprised blood. The CDR3 DNA follows: TGTGCCAGCAGGGACGGTAACTTGGCTAGCACAGATACGCAGTATTTT. Translated, it gives CASRDGNLASTDTQYF.